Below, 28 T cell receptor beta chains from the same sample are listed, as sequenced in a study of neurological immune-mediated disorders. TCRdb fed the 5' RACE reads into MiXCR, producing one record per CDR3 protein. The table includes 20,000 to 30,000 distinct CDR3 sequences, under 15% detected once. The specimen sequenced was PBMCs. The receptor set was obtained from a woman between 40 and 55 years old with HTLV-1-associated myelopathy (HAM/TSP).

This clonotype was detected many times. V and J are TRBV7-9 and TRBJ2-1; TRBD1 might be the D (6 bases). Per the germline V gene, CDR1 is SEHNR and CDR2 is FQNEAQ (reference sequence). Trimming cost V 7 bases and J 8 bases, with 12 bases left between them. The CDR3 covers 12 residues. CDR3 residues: CASTHRVHEQFF. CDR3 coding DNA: TGTGCCAGCACACACAGGGTCCATGAGCAGTTCTTC.

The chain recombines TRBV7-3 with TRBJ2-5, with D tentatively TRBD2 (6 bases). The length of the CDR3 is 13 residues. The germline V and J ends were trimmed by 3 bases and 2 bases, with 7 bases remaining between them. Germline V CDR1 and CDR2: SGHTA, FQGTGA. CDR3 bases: TGTGCCAGCAGCTTCGGGACTCAAGAGACCCAGTACTTC. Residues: CASSFGTQETQYF.

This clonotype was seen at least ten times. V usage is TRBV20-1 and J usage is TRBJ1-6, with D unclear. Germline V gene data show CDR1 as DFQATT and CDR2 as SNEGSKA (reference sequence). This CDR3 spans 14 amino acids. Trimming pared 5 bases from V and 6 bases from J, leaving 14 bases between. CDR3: CSAQELGVNSPLHF. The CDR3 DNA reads TGCAGTGCTCAGGAACTAGGAGTTAATTCACCCCTCCACTTT.

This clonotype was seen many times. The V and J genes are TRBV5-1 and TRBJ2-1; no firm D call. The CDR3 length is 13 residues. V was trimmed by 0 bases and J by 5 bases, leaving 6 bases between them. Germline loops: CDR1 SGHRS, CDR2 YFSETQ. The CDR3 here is CASSLEENNEQFF. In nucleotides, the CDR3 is TGCGCCAGCAGCTTGGAGGAGAACAATGAGCAGTTCTTC.

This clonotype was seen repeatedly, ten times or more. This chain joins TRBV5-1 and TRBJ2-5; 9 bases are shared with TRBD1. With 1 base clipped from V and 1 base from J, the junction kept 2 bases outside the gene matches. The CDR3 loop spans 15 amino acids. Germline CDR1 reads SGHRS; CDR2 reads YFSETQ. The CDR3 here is CASSLMGQGQETQYF. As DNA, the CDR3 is TGCGCCAGCAGCTTGATGGGACAGGGCCAAGAGACCCAGTACTTC.

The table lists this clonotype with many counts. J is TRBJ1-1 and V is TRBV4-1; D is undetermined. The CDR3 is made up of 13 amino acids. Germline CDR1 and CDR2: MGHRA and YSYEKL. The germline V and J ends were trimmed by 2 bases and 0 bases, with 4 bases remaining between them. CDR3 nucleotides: TGCGCCAGCAGCCAAACAGTGAACACTGAAGCTTTCTTT. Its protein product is CASSQTVNTEAFF.

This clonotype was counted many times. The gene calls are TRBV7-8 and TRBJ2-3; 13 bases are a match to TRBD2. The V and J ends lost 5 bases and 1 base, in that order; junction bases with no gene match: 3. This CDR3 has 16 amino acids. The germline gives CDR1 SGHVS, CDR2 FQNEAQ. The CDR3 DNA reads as TGTGCCAGCAGCCCAGGGACTAGCGGGGGCACAGATACGCAGTATTTT. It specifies CASSPGTSGGTDTQYF.

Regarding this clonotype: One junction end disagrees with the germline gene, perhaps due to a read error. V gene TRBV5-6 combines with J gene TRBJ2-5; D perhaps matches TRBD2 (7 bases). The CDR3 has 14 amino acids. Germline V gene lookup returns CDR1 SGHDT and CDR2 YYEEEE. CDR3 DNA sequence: TGTAACAGCAGCTTGCGGGGGCTCCAAGAGACCAAGTACTTC. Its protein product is CNSSLRGLQETKYF.

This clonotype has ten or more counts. The CDR3 DNA sequence: TGTGCCAGCACCAAGACAGGGCGGGATGAAAAACTGTTTTTT. Its protein is CASTKTGRDEKLFF. The chain recombines TRBV6-6 with TRBJ1-4, with 7 nucleotides matching TRBD1. Germline-derived CDR1 and CDR2 are MNHNY and SVGAGI (reference sequence). V shed 7 bases and J 6 bases; nucleotides not matched to a gene: 8. There are 14 residues in the CDR3.

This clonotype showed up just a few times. The CDR3 coding sequence is TGTGCCACCAGCTCACCTCCGGGGGGGATATCCAATGAGCAGTTCTTC. Residues: CATSSPPGGISNEQFF. The chain carries TRBV15 and TRBJ2-1, with TRBD2 identical over 8 bases. Germline assignment: CDR1 LNHNV and CDR2 YYDKDF (reference sequence). The trim removed 5 bases at V and 6 bases at J, leaving 12 bases unmatched. CDR3 length: 16 amino acids.

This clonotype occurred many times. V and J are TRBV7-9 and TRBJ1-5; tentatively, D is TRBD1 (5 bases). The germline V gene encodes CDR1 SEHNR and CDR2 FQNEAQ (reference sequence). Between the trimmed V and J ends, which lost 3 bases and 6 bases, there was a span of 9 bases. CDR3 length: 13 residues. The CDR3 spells CASSFGGSQPQHF. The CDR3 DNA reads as TGTGCCAGCAGCTTCGGGGGTAGTCAGCCCCAGCATTTT.

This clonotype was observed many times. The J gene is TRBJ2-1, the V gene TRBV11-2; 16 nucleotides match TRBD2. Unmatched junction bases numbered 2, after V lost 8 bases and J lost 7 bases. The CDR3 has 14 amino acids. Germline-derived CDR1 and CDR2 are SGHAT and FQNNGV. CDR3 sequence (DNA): TGTGCCAGCTCGGGACTAGCGGGGGGGAATGAGCAGTTCTTC. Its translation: CASSGLAGGNEQFF.

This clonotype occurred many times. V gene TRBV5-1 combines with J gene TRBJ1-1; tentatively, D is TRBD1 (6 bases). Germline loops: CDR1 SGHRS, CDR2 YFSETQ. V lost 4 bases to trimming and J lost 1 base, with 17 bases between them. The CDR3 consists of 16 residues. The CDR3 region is CASSGVDRRENTEAFF. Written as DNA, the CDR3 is TGCGCCAGCAGCGGGGTGGACAGAAGGGAGAACACTGAAGCTTTCTTT.

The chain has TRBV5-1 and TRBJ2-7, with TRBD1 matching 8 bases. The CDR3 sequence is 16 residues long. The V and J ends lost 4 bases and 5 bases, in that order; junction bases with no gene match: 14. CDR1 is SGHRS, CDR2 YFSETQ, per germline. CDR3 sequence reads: CASSNHPGQAENEQYV. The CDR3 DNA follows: TGCGCCAGCAGCAATCATCCGGGACAGGCAGAAAACGAGCAGTACGTC.

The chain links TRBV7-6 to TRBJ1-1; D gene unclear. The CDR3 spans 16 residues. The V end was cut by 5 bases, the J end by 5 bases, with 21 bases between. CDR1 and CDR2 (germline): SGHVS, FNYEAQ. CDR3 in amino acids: CASSPRRETARTEAFF. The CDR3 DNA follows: TGTGCCAGCAGCCCCAGGAGGGAAACGGCTAGGACTGAAGCTTTCTTT. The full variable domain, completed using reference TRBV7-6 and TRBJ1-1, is GAGVSQSPRYKVTKRGQDVALRCDPISGHVSLYWYRQALGQGPEFLTYFNYEAQQDKSGLPNDRFSAERPEGSISTLTIQRTEQRDSAMYRCASSPRRETARTEAFFGQGTRLTVV.

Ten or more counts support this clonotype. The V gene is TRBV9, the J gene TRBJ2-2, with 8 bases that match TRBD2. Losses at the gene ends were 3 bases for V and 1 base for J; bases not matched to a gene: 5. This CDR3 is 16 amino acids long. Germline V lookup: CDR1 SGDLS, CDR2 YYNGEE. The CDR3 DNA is TGTGCCAGCAGCGCCCGGGGGGGCGGGAACACCGGGGAGCTGTTTTTT. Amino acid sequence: CASSARGGGNTGELFF.

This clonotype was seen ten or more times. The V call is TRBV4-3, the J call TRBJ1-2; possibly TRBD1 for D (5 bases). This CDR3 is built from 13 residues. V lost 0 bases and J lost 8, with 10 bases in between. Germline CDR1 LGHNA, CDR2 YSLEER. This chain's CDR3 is CASSQDRVEGYTF. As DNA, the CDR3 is TGCGCCAGCAGCCAAGACAGGGTGGAAGGCTACACCTTC.

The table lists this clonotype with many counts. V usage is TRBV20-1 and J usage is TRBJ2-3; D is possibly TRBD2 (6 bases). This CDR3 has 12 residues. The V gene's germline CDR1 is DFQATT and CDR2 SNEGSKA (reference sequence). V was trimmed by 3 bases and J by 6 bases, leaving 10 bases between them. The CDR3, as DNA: TGCAGTGCTAGTGGGGGGTCCGATACGCAGTATTTT. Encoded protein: CSASGGSDTQYF.

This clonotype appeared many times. DNA of the CDR3: TGTGCCAGCATCGAAATAAGAGGGGAACCCGGGGAGCTGTTTTTT. Its protein product is CASIEIRGEPGELFF. The rearrangement joins TRBV11-2 to TRBJ2-2; the D call may be TRBD1 or TRBD2 (5 bases each). V lost 7 bases to trimming and J lost 6 bases, with 18 bases between them. The CDR3 spans 15 residues. Per the germline V gene, CDR1 is SGHAT and CDR2 is FQNNGV.

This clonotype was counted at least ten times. CDR3 sequence (DNA): TGCAGTCTTACTAGCGGGAGGGAAACAGATACGCAGTATTTT. Amino acid sequence: CSLTSGRETDTQYF. The J gene is TRBJ2-3, the V gene TRBV20-1; 13 bases line up with TRBD2. V lost 8 bases to trimming and J lost 3 bases; unmatched junction nucleotides: 5. In germline, CDR1 is DFQATT, CDR2 SNEGSKA (reference sequence). The CDR3 covers 14 residues.

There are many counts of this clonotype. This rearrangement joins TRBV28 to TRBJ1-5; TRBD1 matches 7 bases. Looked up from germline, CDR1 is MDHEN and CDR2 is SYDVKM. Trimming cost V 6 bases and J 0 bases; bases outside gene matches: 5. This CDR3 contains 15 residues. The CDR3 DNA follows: TGTGCCAGCAGGGCGACAGGGAATAGCAATCAGCCCCAGCATTTT. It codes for CASRATGNSNQPQHF.

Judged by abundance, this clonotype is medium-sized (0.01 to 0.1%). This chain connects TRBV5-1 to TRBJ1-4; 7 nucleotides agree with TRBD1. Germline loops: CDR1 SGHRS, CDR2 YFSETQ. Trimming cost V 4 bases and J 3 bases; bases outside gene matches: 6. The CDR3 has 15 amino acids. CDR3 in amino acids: CASSPGGQANEKLFF. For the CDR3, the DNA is TGCGCCAGCAGCCCAGGCGGACAGGCTAATGAAAAACTGTTTTTT. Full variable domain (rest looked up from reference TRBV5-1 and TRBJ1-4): KAGVTQTPRYLIKTRGQQVTLSCSPISGHRSVSWYQQTPGQGLQFLFEYFSETQRNKGNFPGRFSGRQFSNSRSEMNVSTLELGDSALYLCASSPGGQANEKLFFGSGTQLSVL.

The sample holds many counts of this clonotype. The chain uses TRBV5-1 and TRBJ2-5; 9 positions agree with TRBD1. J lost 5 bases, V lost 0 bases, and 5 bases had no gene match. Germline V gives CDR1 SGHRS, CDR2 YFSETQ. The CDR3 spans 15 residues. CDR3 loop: CASSLEQGARETQYF. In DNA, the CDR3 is TGCGCCAGCAGCTTGGAACAGGGGGCCCGGGAGACCCAGTACTTC.

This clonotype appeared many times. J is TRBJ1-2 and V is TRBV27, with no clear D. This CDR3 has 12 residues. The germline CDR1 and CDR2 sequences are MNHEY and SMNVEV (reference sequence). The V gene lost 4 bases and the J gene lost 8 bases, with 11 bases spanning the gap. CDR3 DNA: TGTGCCAGCAGTTCGCAGAGTGGGGGCTACACCTTC. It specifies CASSSQSGGYTF.

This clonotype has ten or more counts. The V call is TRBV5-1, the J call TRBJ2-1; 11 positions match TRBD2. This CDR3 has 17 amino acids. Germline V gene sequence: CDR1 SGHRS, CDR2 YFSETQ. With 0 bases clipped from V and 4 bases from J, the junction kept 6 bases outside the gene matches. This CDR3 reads CASSLGHSGGGYNEQFF. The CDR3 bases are TGCGCCAGCAGCTTGGGCCATAGCGGGGGGGGGTACAATGAGCAGTTCTTC.

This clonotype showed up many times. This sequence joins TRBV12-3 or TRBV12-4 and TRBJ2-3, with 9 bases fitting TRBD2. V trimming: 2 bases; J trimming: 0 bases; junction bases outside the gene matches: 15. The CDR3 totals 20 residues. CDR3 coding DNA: TGTGCCAGCAGTTTAAATAGTTTCGGTAGCGGGGGACCAAGCACAGATACGCAGTATTTT. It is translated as CASSLNSFGSGGPSTDTQYF.

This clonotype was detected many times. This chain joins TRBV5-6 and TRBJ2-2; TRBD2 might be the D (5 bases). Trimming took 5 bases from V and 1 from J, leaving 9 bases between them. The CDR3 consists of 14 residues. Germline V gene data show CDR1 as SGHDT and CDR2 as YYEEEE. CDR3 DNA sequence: TGTGCCAGCAGTATCGGAGGGAACACCGGGGAGCTGTTTTTT. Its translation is CASSIGGNTGELFF. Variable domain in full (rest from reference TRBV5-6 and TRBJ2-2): DAGVTQSPTHLIKTRGQQVTLRCSPKSGHDTVSWYQQALGQGPQFIFQYYEEEERQRGNFPDRFSGHQFPNYSSELNVNALLLGDSALYLCASSIGGNTGELFFGEGSRLTVL.

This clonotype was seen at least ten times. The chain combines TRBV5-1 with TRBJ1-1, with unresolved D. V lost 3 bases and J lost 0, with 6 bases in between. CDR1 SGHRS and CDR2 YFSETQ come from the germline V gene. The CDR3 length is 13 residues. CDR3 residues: CASSSALNTEAFF. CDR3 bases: TGCGCCAGCAGCTCTGCTTTGAACACTGAAGCTTTCTTT.